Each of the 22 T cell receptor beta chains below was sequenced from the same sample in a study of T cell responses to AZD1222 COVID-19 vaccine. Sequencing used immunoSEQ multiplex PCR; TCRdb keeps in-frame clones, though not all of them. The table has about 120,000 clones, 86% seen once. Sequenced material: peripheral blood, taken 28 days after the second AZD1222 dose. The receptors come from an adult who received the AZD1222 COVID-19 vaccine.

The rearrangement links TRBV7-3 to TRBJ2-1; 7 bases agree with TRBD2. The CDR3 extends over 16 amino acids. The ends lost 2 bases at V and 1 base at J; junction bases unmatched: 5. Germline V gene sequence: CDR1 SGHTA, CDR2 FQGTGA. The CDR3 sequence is CASSLFGGGSYNEQFF. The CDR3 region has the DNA TGTGCCAGCAGCTTATTCGGCGGGGGTTCCTACAATGAGCAGTTCTTC.

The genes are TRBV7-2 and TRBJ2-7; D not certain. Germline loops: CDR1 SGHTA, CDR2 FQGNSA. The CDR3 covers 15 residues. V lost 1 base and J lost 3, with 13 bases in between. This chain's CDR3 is CASSLETWVSYEQYF. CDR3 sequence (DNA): TGTGCCAGCAGCTTAGAGACTTGGGTGAGCTACGAGCAGTACTTC. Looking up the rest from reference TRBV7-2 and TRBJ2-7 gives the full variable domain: GAGVSQSPSNKVTEKGKDVELRCDPISGHTALYWYRQSLGQGLEFLIYFQGNSAPDKSGLPSDRFSAERTGGSVSTLTIQRTQQEDSAVYLCASSLETWVSYEQYFGPGTRLTVT.

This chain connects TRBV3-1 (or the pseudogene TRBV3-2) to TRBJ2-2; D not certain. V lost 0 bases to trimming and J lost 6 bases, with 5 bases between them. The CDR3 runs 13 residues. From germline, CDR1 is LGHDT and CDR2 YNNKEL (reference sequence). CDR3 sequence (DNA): TGTGCCAGCAGCCAAGATGACCCCGGGGAGCTGTTTTTT. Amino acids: CASSQDDPGELFF.

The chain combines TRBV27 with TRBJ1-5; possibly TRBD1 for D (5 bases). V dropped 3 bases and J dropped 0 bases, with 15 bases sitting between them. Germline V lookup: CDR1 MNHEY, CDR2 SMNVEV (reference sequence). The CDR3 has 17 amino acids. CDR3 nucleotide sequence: TGTGCCAGCAGTTTGAAGGGGACCGGATATAGCAATCAGCCCCAGCATTTT. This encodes CASSLKGTGYSNQPQHF.

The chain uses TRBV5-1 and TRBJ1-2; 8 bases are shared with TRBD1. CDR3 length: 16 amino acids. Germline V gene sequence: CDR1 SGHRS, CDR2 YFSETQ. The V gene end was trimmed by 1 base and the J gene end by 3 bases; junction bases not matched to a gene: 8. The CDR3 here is CASSLTTLDRDYGYTF. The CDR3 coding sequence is TGCGCCAGCAGCTTGACCACACTGGACAGGGACTATGGCTACACCTTC.

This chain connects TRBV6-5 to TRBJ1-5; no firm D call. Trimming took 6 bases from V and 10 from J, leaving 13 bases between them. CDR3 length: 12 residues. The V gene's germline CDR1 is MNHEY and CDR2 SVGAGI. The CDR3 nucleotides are TGTGCCAGCAGCCCATCGGATAATCCCCAGCATTTT. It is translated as CASSPSDNPQHF.

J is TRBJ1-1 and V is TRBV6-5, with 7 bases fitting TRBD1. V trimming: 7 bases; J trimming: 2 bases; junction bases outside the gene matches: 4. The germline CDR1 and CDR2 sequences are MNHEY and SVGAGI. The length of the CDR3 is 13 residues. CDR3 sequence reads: CASKQGPNTEAFF. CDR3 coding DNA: TGTGCCAGCAAACAGGGGCCCAACACTGAAGCTTTCTTT.

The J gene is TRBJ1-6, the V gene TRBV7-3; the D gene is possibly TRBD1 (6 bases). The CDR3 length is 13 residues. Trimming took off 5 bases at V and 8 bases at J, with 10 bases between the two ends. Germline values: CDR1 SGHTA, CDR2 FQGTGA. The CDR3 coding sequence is TGTGCCAGCAGCCCCCACAGGGATTCACCCCTCCACTTT. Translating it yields CASSPHRDSPLHF. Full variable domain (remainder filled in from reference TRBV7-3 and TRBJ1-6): GAGVSQTPSNKVTEKGKYVELRCDPISGHTALYWYRQSLGQGPEFLIYFQGTGAADDSGLPNDRFFAVRPEGSVSTLKIQRTERGDSAVYLCASSPHRDSPLHFGNGTRLTVT.

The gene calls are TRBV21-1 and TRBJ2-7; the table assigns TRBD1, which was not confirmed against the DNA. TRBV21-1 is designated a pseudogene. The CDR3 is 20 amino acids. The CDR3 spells CASSKKLDLGFSGTGNEQYF. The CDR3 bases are TGTGCCAGCAGCAAAAAATTGGATTTGGGCTTTTCCGGGACAGGGAACGAGCAGTACTTC.

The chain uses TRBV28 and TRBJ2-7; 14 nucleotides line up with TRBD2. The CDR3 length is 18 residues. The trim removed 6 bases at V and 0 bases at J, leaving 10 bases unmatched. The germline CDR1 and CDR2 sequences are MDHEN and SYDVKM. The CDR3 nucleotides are TGTGCCAGCAGACTTAGGGGGACTAGCGGGAGTCTCTCCTACGAGCAGTACTTC. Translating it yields CASRLRGTSGSLSYEQYF.

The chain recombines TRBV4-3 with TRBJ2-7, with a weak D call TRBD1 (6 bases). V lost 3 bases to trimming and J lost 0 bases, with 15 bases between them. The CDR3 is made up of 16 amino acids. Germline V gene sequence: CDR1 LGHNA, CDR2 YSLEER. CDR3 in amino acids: CASSQGTGSLSYEQYF. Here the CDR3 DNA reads TGCGCCAGCAGCCAGGGAACAGGGTCCCTCTCCTACGAGCAGTACTTC.

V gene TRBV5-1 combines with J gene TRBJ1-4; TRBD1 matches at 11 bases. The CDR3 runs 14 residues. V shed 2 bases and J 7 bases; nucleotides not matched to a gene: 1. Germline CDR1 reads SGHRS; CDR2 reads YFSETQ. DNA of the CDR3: TGCGCCAGCAGCTTCGGGACAGGGGGTGAAAAACTGTTTTTT. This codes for CASSFGTGGEKLFF.

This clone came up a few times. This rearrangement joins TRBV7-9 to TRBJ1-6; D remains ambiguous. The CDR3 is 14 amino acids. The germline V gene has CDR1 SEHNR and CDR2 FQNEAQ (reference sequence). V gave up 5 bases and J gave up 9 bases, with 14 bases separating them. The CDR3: CASSQTGLSSPLHF. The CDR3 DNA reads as TGTGCCAGCAGCCAGACGGGTTTGAGTTCACCCCTCCACTTT.

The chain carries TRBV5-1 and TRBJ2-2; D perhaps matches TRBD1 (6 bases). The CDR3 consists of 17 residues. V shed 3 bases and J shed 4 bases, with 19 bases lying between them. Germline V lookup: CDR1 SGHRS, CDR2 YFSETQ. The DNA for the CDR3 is TGCGCCAGCAGCTCCGGGACAAACGAAAGAGGCACCGGGGAGCTGTTTTTT. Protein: CASSSGTNERGTGELFF.

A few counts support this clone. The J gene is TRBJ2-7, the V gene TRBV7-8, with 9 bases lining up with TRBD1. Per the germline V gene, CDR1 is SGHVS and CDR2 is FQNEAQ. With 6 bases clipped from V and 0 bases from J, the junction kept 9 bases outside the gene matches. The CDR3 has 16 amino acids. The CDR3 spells CASRDRTGDISYEQYF. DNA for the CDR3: TGTGCCAGCAGGGATCGGACAGGGGACATCTCCTACGAGCAGTACTTC.

The CDR3 DNA sequence: TGTGCCAGTGCGGGTCAGGACTATGGCTACACCTTC. This codes for CASAGQDYGYTF. The rearrangement uses TRBV6-5 and TRBJ1-2, with D hard to call. Looked up from germline, CDR1 is MNHEY and CDR2 is SVGAGI. Between the trimmed V and J ends, which lost 9 bases and 3 bases, there was a span of 11 bases. CDR3 length: 12 residues.

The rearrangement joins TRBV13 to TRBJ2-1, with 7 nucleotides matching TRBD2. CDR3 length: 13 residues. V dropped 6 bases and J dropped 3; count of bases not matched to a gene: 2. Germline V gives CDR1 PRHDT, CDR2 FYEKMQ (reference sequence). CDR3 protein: CASSSSGYNEQFF. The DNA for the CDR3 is TGTGCCAGCAGTTCTAGCGGCTACAATGAGCAGTTCTTC. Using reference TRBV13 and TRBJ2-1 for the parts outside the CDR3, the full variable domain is AAGVIQSPRHLIKEKRETATLKCYPIPRHDTVYWYQQGPGQDPQFLISFYEKMQSDKGSIPDRFSAQQFSDYHSELNMSSLELGDSALYFCASSSSGYNEQFFGPGTRLTVL.

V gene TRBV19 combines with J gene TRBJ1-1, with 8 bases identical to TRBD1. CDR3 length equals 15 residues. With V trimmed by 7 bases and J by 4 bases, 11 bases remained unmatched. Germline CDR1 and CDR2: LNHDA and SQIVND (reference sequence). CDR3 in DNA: TGTGCCAGTACTCTACGCGACAGGGGAGGCACTGAAGCTTTCTTT. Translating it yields CASTLRDRGGTEAFF.

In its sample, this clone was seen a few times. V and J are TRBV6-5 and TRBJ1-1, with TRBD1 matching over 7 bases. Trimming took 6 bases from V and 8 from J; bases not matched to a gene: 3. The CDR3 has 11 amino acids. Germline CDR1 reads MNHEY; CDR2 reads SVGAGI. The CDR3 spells CASSNRGEAFF. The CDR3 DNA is TGTGCCAGCAGCAACAGGGGCGAAGCTTTCTTT.

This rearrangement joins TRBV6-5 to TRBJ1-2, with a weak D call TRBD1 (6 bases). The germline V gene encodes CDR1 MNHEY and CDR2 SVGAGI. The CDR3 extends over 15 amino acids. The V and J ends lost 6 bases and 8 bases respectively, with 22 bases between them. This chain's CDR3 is CASSYGSQGQGGYTF. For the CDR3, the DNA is TGTGCCAGCAGCTACGGGTCTCAGGGCCAGGGGGGCTACACCTTC.

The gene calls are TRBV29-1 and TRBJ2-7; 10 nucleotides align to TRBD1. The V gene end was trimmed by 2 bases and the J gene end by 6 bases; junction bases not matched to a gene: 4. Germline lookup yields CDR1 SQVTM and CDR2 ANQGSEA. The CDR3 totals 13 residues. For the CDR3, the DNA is TGCAGCGTTGAATCGGGACAGGGGATCGAGCAGTACTTC. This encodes CSVESGQGIEQYF.

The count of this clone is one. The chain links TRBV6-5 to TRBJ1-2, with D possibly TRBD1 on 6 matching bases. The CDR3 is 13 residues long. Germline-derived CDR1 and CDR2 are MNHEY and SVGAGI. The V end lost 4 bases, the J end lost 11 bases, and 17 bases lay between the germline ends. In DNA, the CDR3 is TGTGCCAGCAGTTTGGGGGCAGGGAGGGGATACACCTTC. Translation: CASSLGAGRGYTF.